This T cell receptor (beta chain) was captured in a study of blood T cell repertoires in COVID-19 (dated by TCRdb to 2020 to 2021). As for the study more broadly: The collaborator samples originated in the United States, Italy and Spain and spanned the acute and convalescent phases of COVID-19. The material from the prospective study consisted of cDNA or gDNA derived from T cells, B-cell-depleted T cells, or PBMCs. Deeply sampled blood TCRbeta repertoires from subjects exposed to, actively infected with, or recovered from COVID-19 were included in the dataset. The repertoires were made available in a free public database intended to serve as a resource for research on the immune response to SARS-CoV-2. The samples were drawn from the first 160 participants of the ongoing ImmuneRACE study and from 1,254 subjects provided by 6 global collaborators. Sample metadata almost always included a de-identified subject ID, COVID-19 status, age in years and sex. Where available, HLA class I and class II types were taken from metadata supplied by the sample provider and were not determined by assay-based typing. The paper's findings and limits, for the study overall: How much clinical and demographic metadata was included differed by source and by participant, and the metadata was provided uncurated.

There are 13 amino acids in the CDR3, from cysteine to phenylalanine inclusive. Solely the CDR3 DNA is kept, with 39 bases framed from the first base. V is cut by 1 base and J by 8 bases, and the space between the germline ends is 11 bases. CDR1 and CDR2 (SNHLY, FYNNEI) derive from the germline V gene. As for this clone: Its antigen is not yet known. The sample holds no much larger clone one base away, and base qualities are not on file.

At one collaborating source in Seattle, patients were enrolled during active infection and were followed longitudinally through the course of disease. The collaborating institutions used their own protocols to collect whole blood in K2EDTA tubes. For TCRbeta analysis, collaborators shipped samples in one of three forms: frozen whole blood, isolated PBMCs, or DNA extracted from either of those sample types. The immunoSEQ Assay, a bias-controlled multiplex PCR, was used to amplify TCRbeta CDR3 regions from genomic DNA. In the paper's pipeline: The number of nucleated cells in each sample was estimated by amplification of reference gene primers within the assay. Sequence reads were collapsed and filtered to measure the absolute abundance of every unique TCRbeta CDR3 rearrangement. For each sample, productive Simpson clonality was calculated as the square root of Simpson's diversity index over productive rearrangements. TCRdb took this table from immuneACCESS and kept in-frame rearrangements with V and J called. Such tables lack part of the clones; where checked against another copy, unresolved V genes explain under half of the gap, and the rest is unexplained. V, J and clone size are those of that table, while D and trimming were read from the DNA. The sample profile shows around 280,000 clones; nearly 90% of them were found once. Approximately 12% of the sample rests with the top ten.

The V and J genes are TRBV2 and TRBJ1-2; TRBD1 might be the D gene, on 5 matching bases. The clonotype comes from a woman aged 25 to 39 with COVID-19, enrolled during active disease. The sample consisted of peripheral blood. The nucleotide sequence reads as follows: TGTGCCAGCAGTGAAGGGGGCGGCTACGGCTACACCTTC. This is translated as CASSEGGGYGYTF.